These T cell receptor beta chains were read from a single sample in a study of response to subunit inactivated influenza vaccine. TCRdb reprocessed the RT-PCR reads via MiXCR and lists one record per CDR3 protein. Of approximately 700,000 distinct CDR3 sequences in the sample, roughly 14% were seen once. The specimen was PBMCs from blood, collected about 14 days before vaccination. The source is a man in his forties or fifties who received an inactivated influenza vaccine. Both conserved end residues are part of each CDR3.

J gene: TRBJ1-4; V gene: TRBV7-9; CDR3 protein: CASSLGTGEYEKLFF
J gene: TRBJ2-7; V gene: TRBV29-1; CDR3 protein: CSVEDRAGSYEQYF
J gene: TRBJ2-5; V gene: TRBV7-2; CDR3 protein: CASSLARLAGGIGETQYF
J gene: TRBJ2-5; V gene: TRBV7-2; CDR3 protein: CASTQGGLETQYF
J gene: TRBJ2-5; V gene: TRBV18; CDR3 protein: CASSPQGNQETQYF
J gene: TRBJ2-1; V gene: TRBV5-1; CDR3 protein: CASSRDSGPGEQFF
J gene: TRBJ1-3; V gene: TRBV10-3; CDR3 protein: CAITGDSGNTIYF
J gene: TRBJ2-2; V gene: TRBV3-1; CDR3 protein: CASSPLGGKLFF
J gene: TRBJ1-6; V gene: TRBV14; CDR3 protein: CASRKSRNSPLHF
J gene: TRBJ2-5; V gene: TRBV29-1; CDR3 protein: CSVEVRTGYQETQYF
J gene: TRBJ1-5; V gene: TRBV4-3; CDR3 protein: CASSQDAGINQPQHF
J gene: TRBJ2-7; V gene: TRBV14; CDR3 protein: CASSINGPYEQYF
J gene: TRBJ1-3; V gene: TRBV12-3/TRBV12-4; CDR3 protein: CASSLGRPGPSGNTIYF
J gene: TRBJ2-7; V gene: TRBV7-9; CDR3 protein: CASASGHSYEQYF
J gene: TRBJ2-2; V gene: TRBV24-1; CDR3 protein: CATSVSRELFF
J gene: TRBJ2-5; V gene: TRBV6-1; CDR3 protein: CASSHHRPQETQYF
J gene: TRBJ1-2; V gene: TRBV5-4; CDR3 protein: CASSLEQYSYTF
J gene: TRBJ2-2; V gene: TRBV27; CDR3 protein: CASSGLAGYDTGELFF
J gene: TRBJ2-7; V gene: TRBV4-1; CDR3 protein: CASSQDLRDRGYIGEQYF
J gene: TRBJ1-4; V gene: TRBV7-9; CDR3 protein: CASSFLTNEKLFF
J gene: TRBJ1-1; V gene: TRBV11-2; CDR3 protein: CASSFRGVGRNTEAFF
J gene: TRBJ2-1; V gene: TRBV20-1; CDR3 protein: CSAGHRDRAYNEQFF
J gene: TRBJ1-1; V gene: TRBV28; CDR3 protein: CASKQLNTEAFF
J gene: TRBJ1-5; V gene: TRBV7-9; CDR3 protein: CASSLATGNQPQHF
J gene: TRBJ1-5; V gene: TRBV12-3/TRBV12-4; CDR3 protein: CASIVSGKGQPQHF
J gene: TRBJ2-4; V gene: TRBV6-1; CDR3 protein: CASSSQGRPDIQYF
J gene: TRBJ1-4; V gene: TRBV7-9; CDR3 protein: CASSPRQGTNEKLFF
J gene: TRBJ2-3; V gene: TRBV20-1; CDR3 protein: CSARTGAGTDTQYF
J gene: TRBJ2-2; V gene: TRBV9; CDR3 protein: CASSVVSGELFF
J gene: TRBJ2-7; V gene: TRBV29-1; CDR3 protein: CSVSLGAGGPISYEQYF
J gene: TRBJ2-1; V gene: TRBV5-1; CDR3 protein: CASSSGQGANEQFF
J gene: TRBJ2-3; V gene: TRBV29-1; CDR3 protein: CSVAYPTDTQYF
J gene: TRBJ1-6; V gene: TRBV28; CDR3 protein: CASSFWTTDSPLHF
J gene: TRBJ2-7; V gene: TRBV5-1; CDR3 protein: CASRDQGLEYEQYF
J gene: TRBJ1-5; V gene: TRBV20-1; CDR3 protein: CSATPGPFLGNQPQHF
J gene: TRBJ2-1; V gene: TRBV7-2; CDR3 protein: CASSLRDRVHEQFF
J gene: TRBJ1-5; V gene: TRBV7-2; CDR3 protein: CASAQQNSNQPQHF
J gene: TRBJ1-5; V gene: TRBV15; CDR3 protein: CATSRDSQPQHF
J gene: TRBJ2-1; V gene: TRBV7-2; CDR3 protein: CASSPATLAGAWNEQFF
J gene: TRBJ1-6; V gene: TRBV27; CDR3 protein: CASRRTGLDYNSPLHF
J gene: TRBJ2-1; V gene: TRBV19; CDR3 protein: CASSIRQRYNEQFF
J gene: TRBJ1-3; V gene: TRBV9; CDR3 protein: CASTPGDRSGNTIYF
J gene: TRBJ1-3; V gene: TRBV5-1; CDR3 protein: CASSWSTGSGNTIYF
J gene: TRBJ2-5; V gene: TRBV19; CDR3 protein: CATRGLSWPQYF
J gene: TRBJ2-5; V gene: TRBV18; CDR3 protein: CASSPIAGGPEETQYF
J gene: TRBJ2-1; V gene: TRBV7-2; CDR3 protein: CASSLVAAGYNEQFF
J gene: TRBJ2-1; V gene: TRBV5-1; CDR3 protein: CASSLGRVREQFF
J gene: TRBJ2-2; V gene: TRBV18; CDR3 protein: CASSQDTGELFF
J gene: TRBJ1-1; V gene: TRBV12-5; CDR3 protein: CASALVDTEAFF
J gene: TRBJ1-5; V gene: TRBV20-1; CDR3 protein: CSAEDRDGNQPQHF
J gene: TRBJ2-1; V gene: TRBV11-1; CDR3 protein: CASSLGAGFEQFF
J gene: TRBJ1-2; V gene: TRBV20-1; CDR3 protein: CSAEDRGSNYGYTF
J gene: TRBJ2-5; V gene: TRBV5-1; CDR3 protein: CASSQTSGQETQYF
J gene: TRBJ1-2; V gene: TRBV5-1; CDR3 protein: CASSSLTGENGYTF
J gene: TRBJ2-3; V gene: TRBV12-3/TRBV12-4; CDR3 protein: CASSGTSGGDTDTQYF